This T cell receptor (beta chain) was obtained from a study of T cells in Graves' hyperthyroidism and ophthalmopathy. Findings of the study overall: Separating ophthalmopathy from stable hyperthyroidism was achieved by a 13 V-J model.

Criteria for exclusion of patients were uncontrolled infection, other autoimmune disease, pregnancy or lactation. Amplification targeted TCR beta CDR3 regions from RNA transcripts. TCR CDR3 regions were first amplified by RT-PCR with HTBI primers. From the multiplex PCR reads, TCRdb called clonotypes with MiXCR, one entry per CDR3 protein. The sample includes some 400,000 distinct CDR3 sequences, roughly 13% seen only once; the top ten take less than 25%. This clonotype was seen at least ten times. Antigen unknown. The origin of this receptor is a man aged 25-45 years with Graves' hyperthyroidism that later progressed to Graves' ophthalmopathy. Source material: blood.

The CDR3 bases are TGTGCCAGCAGCCACGGACAGGCCTACAATGAGCAGTTCTTC. Translated: CASSHGQAYNEQFF. The rearrangement links TRBV7-2 to TRBJ2-1; TRBD1 aligns across 7 bases. CDR1 SGHTA and CDR2 FQGNSA come from the germline V gene. The CDR3 has 14 amino acids. V was pared by 5 bases and J by 2 bases, with 3 bases of the junction left unmatched.